One and the same sample provided the 27 T cell receptor beta chains below, sequenced in a study of neurological immune-mediated disorders. One entry per CDR3 protein results from TCRdb running MiXCR on the 5' RACE reads. The repertoire consists of some 50,000 distinct CDR3 sequences, with 16% occurring once and the leading ten covering 4% to 4.5%. Material: PBMCs. These receptors were obtained from a man aged 55 to 69 in good health.

This clonotype was seen once. The chain employs TRBV29-1 and TRBJ1-1; D is possibly TRBD1 (6 bases). CDR1 is SQVTM, CDR2 ANQGSEA, per germline. The germline V and J ends were trimmed by 6 bases and 7 bases, with 21 bases remaining between them. The CDR3 is made up of 14 amino acids. CDR3 nucleotides: TGCAGCGTCCTGGAGCTTTTTGGACAGAATGAAGCTTTCTTT. Its translation is CSVLELFGQNEAFF.

This chain uses TRBV4-2 with TRBJ1-3; D not certain. CDR3 length equals 16 residues. CDR1 and CDR2 (germline): LGHNA, YNFKEQ. V was trimmed by 0 bases and J by 0 bases, leaving 9 bases between them. The CDR3 DNA sequence: TGTGCCAGCAGCCAAGACTTAGGAGCCTCTGGAAACACCATATATTTT. As protein: CASSQDLGASGNTIYF.

The table lists this clonotype with many counts. The V gene is TRBV5-1, the J gene TRBJ1-5; the match to TRBD1 covers 7 bases. The CDR3 has 13 amino acids. CDR1 and CDR2 (germline): SGHRS, YFSETQ. The J segment lost 7 bases and the V segment lost 5 bases, leaving 6 bases of the junction unmatched. CDR3 coding DNA: TGCGCCAGCAGTACAGGGGTTGGCCAGCCCCAGCATTTT. Translating gives CASSTGVGQPQHF.

As for this clonotype: A much larger clone differs by one base, so this may be a read error. The chain has TRBV5-1 and TRBJ2-1, with TRBD2 identical over 9 bases. CDR3 length: 17 residues. Germline-derived CDR1 and CDR2 are SGHRS and YFSETQ. After removal of 2 bases from V and 3 bases from J, the junction contained 9 bases not matched to a gene. Written as DNA, the CDR3 is TGCGCCAGCAGCTTTGGGAGCCTTAGCGGGAGCTACAATGAGCAGTTCTTC. It codes for CASSFGSLSGSYNEQFF.

This clonotype has at least ten counts. The chain recombines TRBV3-1 with TRBJ1-3; D is perhaps TRBD1 (5 bases). The ends were cut back, 4 bases at V and 0 bases at J, with 10 bases in the middle. Germline assignment: CDR1 LGHDT and CDR2 YNNKEL (reference sequence). The CDR3 sequence is 15 residues long. The DNA of the CDR3 is TGTGCCAGCAGCCTAAAGGGGAACTCTGGAAACACCATATATTTT. Protein: CASSLKGNSGNTIYF.

The sample holds many counts of this clonotype. The V and J genes are TRBV7-9 and TRBJ2-7, with D possibly matching TRBD2 (5 bases). The CDR3 is made up of 18 amino acids. Germline V gene lookup returns CDR1 SEHNR and CDR2 FQNEAQ (reference sequence). Trimming removed 7 bases at V and 1 base at J, with 26 bases between. The CDR3 DNA is TGTGCCAGCACCGCGACGCCAGGAGGTTACCCATTTTCCTACGAGCAGTACTTC. Translating gives CASTATPGGYPFSYEQYF.

Details on this clonotype: A read error may explain this, as a much larger clone is one base away. This chain uses TRBV7-6 with TRBJ1-1; D uncertain. CDR3 size: 13 residues. Germline V gives CDR1 SGHVS, CDR2 FNYEAQ. This CDR3 reads CASSLNGNTESFF. CDR3 nucleotides: TGTGCCAGCAGCTTAAACGGGAACACTGAATCTTTCTTT. The variable domain in full, completed from reference TRBV7-6 and TRBJ1-1, reads GAGVSQSPRYKVTKRGQDVALRCDPISGHVSLYWYRQALGQGPEFLTYFNYEAQQDKSGLPNDRFSAERPEGSISTLTIQRTEQRDSAMYRCASSLNGNTESFFGQGTRLTVV.

CDR3 sequence reads: CSAIDGTGYNTIYF. The CDR3 bases are TGCAGTGCTATAGACGGGACAGGGTATAACACCATATATTTT. V usage is TRBV20-1 and J usage is TRBJ1-3, with 9 bases lining up with TRBD1. Germline assignment: CDR1 DFQATT and CDR2 SNEGSKA (reference sequence). The CDR3 consists of 14 residues. Trimming removed 4 bases from V and 7 bases from J; junction bases left unmatched: 8.

This clonotype came up many times. The V call is TRBV6-6, the J call TRBJ2-7, with 9 positions matching TRBD2. After removal of 7 bases from V and 0 bases from J, the junction contained 4 bases not matched to a gene. Germline assignment: CDR1 MNHNY and CDR2 SVGAGI (reference sequence). This CDR3 spans 14 amino acids. The CDR3 bases are TGTGCCAGCACGGGACTAGCCGCCTCCTACGAGCAGTACTTC. Translating gives CASTGLAASYEQYF.

This clonotype was seen only a few times. The CDR3 DNA sequence: TGCAGTGCTAGCTTGGACAGATACACTGAAGCTTTCTTT. Its protein product is CSASLDRYTEAFF. The chain links TRBV20-1 to TRBJ1-1; D perhaps matches TRBD1 (6 bases). Germline CDR1 and CDR2: DFQATT and SNEGSKA (reference sequence). The length of the CDR3 is 13 residues. V lost 3 bases to trimming and J lost 3 bases, with 11 bases between them.

Only a few counts were recorded for this clonotype. The CDR3 is CASTRSGETEAFF. CDR3 DNA sequence: TGTGCCAGTACCAGATCGGGGGAAACTGAAGCTTTCTTT. This chain links TRBV25-1 with TRBJ1-1, with a tentative D call TRBD1 (5 bases). This CDR3 spans 13 amino acids. V was cut by 9 bases and J by 5 bases, with 16 bases left in between. Looked up from germline, CDR1 is MGHDK and CDR2 is SYGVNS.

In its sample, this clonotype was seen many times. The rearrangement uses TRBV29-1 and TRBJ2-1; 8 positions agree with TRBD2. Losses at the gene ends were 6 bases for V and 9 bases for J; bases not matched to a gene: 1. This CDR3 comprises 10 residues. Germline assignment: CDR1 SQVTM and CDR2 ANQGSEA. CDR3 nucleotide sequence: TGCAGCGTCGGACTAGCTGAGCAGTTCTTC. It translates to CSVGLAEQFF.

For this clonotype: This CDR3 is missing its conserved last phenylalanine or tryptophan, likely due to a read error. This sequence joins TRBV12-3 or TRBV12-4 and TRBJ2-6; D is perhaps TRBD1 or TRBD2 (5 bases each). The CDR3 extends over 14 amino acids. CDR3 coding DNA: TGTGCCAGCAGCCGGGGCTCTGTGGCCAACGTCCTGACTATC. It encodes CASSRGSVANVLTI.

There are many counts of this clonotype. This sequence joins TRBV6-5 and TRBJ2-2, with no clear D. Germline assignment: CDR1 MNHEY and CDR2 SVGAGI. The V end was cut by 0 bases, the J end by 6 bases, with 2 bases between. The CDR3 consists of 12 residues. CDR3 region: CASSYSAGELFF. CDR3 DNA: TGTGCCAGCAGTTACTCAGCCGGGGAGCTGTTTTTT.

This clonotype occurred many times. J is TRBJ2-2 and V is TRBV7-2, with D possibly being TRBD1 or TRBD2 (6 bases each). In germline, CDR1 is SGHTA, CDR2 FQGNSA. V was clipped by 5 bases and J by 7 bases, with 14 bases between them. The CDR3 length is 14 residues. This CDR3 is CASSLFRGGGELFF. The CDR3 nucleotides are TGTGCCAGCAGCCTATTCAGGGGAGGCGGGGAGCTGTTTTTT.

This clonotype was seen many times. V and J are TRBV4-1 and TRBJ2-3; 8 nucleotides line up with TRBD1. The J segment lost 4 bases and the V segment lost 4 bases, leaving 1 base of the junction unmatched. The CDR3 spans 13 residues. The germline V gene encodes CDR1 MGHRA and CDR2 YSYEKL. This CDR3 reads CASSPQGADTQYF. In DNA, the CDR3 is TGCGCCAGCAGCCCACAGGGGGCAGATACGCAGTATTTT.

This clonotype was seen repeatedly, ten times or more. V gene TRBV29-1 combines with J gene TRBJ2-1, with 12 bases that match TRBD2. This CDR3 is 14 amino acids long. Per the germline V gene, CDR1 is SQVTM and CDR2 is ANQGSEA. The ends lost 4 bases at V and 9 bases at J; junction bases unmatched: 7. CDR3 in DNA: TGCAGCGTTGTTCGACTAGCGGGAGACAGTGAGCAGTTCTTC. It codes for CSVVRLAGDSEQFF.

This clonotype was seen many times. The chain employs TRBV18 and TRBJ1-5, with 8 bases fitting TRBD1. The germline V gene encodes CDR1 KGHSH and CDR2 LQKENI. The CDR3 length is 14 residues. Trimming removed 3 bases from V and 4 bases from J; junction bases left unmatched: 2. In nucleotides, the CDR3 is TGTGCCAGCTCACCGGGACAGGAGAATCAGCCCCAGCATTTT. Translation gives CASSPGQENQPQHF.

Notes on this clonotype: A read error may account for a junction end that differs from germline. The gene calls are TRBV7-2 and TRBJ1-5; TRBD1 is a possible D gene (5 bases). This CDR3 spans 14 amino acids. The germline gives CDR1 SGHTA, CDR2 FQGNSA. Here the CDR3 reads CASSLAQVNHPQHF. Written as DNA, the CDR3 is TGTGCCAGCAGCTTAGCACAGGTCAATCATCCCCAGCATTTT.

This clonotype has ten or more counts. The genes are TRBV11-3 and TRBJ2-3; a possible D gene is TRBD1 (6 bases). V gave up 4 bases and J gave up 5 bases, with 7 bases separating them. The CDR3 has 12 residues. The germline CDR1 and CDR2 sequences are SGHNT and YENEEA. The CDR3 here is CASSWGQDTQYF. The CDR3 DNA is TGTGCCAGCAGCTGGGGGCAAGATACGCAGTATTTT.

This clonotype occurred many times. This rearrangement joins TRBV24-1 to TRBJ2-2; no clear D. The CDR3 runs to 14 residues. Looked up from germline, CDR1 is KGHDR and CDR2 is SFDVKD. V was trimmed by 5 bases and J by 3 bases, leaving 9 bases between them. The DNA for the CDR3 is TGTGCCACCAGTGCCCCCCCGTACACCGGGGAGCTGTTTTTT. Amino acid sequence: CATSAPPYTGELFF.

This chain links TRBV29-1 with TRBJ2-7; D not resolved. Trimming took off 5 bases at V and 3 bases at J, with 14 bases between the two ends. Germline V gives CDR1 SQVTM, CDR2 ANQGSEA. The CDR3 totals 13 residues. In DNA form, the CDR3 reads TGCAGCGTTCTCAAGGGAATGAGCTACGAGCAGTACTTC. It codes for CSVLKGMSYEQYF.

Many counts were recorded for this clonotype. The chain combines TRBV5-6 with TRBJ2-4, with no clear D. V lost 0 bases and J 2 bases, leaving 15 bases between the germline ends. The CDR3 spans 17 residues. Germline V gives CDR1 SGHDT, CDR2 YYEEEE. This CDR3 is CASSLGWVGLPKNIQYF. As DNA, the CDR3 is TGTGCCAGCAGCTTGGGTTGGGTTGGCTTGCCCAAAAACATTCAGTACTTC.

This clonotype has just a few counts. The chain recombines TRBV20-1 with TRBJ2-3, with TRBD1 matching 9 bases. Germline lookup yields CDR1 DFQATT and CDR2 SNEGSKA (reference sequence). Trimming took 5 bases from V and 6 from J; bases not matched to a gene: 9. CDR3 length: 14 residues. The CDR3 nucleotides read TGCAGTGCTGGATACAGGGGGCAGAAGGATACGCAGTATTTT. It yields the protein CSAGYRGQKDTQYF.

Comments on this clonotype: A much more abundant neighbour one base away suggests this may be a read error. This chain joins TRBV15 and TRBJ2-1; TRBD2 matches 10 bases. Looked up from germline, CDR1 is LNHNV and CDR2 is YYDKDF (reference sequence). This CDR3 comprises 15 residues. The CDR3 here is CTTSRDPGLAIEQFF. In nucleotides, the CDR3 is TGTACCACCAGCAGGGACCCGGGACTAGCGATTGAGCAGTTCTTC. Full variable domain (rest looked up from reference TRBV15 and TRBJ2-1): DAMVIQNPRYQVTQFGKPVTLSCSQTLNHNVMYWYQQKSSQAPKLLFHYYDKDFNNEADTPDNFQSRRPNTSFCFLDIRSPGLGDTAMYLCTTSRDPGLAIEQFFGPGTRLTVL.

The V call is TRBV7-8, the J call TRBJ2-5, with unresolved D. Germline-derived CDR1 and CDR2 are SGHVS and FQNEAQ. The CDR3 totals 16 residues. V was cut by 0 bases and J by 0 bases, with 11 bases left in between. In nucleotides, the CDR3 is TGTGCCAGCAGCTTAGCCCTAAGTCCTAACCAAGAGACCCAGTACTTC. Protein sequence: CASSLALSPNQETQYF. The full variable domain, rest sourced from reference TRBV7-8 and TRBJ2-5, is GAGVSQSPRYKVAKRGQDVALRCDPISGHVSLFWYQQALGQGPEFLTYFQNEAQLDKSGLPSDRFFAERPEGSVSTLKIQRTQQEDSAVYLCASSLALSPNQETQYFGPGTRLLVL.

The rearrangement uses TRBV29-1 and TRBJ2-7; 10 positions match TRBD1. CDR3 length: 13 residues. CDR1 and CDR2 (germline): SQVTM, ANQGSEA. J was trimmed by 6 bases and V by 6 bases; bases with no gene match: 8. The CDR3: CSVAGTGVGEQYF. The CDR3 bases are TGCAGCGTGGCCGGGACAGGGGTGGGCGAGCAGTACTTC.